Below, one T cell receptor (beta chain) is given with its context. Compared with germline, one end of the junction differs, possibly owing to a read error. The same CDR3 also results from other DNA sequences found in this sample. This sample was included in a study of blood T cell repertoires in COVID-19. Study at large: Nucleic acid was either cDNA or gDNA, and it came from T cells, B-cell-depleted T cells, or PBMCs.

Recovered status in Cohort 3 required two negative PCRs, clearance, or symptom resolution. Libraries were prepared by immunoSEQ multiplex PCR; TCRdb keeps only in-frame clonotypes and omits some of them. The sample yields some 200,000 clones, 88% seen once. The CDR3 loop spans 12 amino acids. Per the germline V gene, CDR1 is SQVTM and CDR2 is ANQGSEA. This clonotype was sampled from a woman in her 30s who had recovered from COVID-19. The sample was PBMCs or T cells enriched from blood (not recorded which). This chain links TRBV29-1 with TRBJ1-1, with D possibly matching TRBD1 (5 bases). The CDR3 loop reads CSGKGSNTEAFF. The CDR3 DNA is TGCAGCGGGAAGGGGTCGAACACTGAGGCTTTCTTT. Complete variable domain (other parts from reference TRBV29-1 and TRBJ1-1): SAVISQKPSRDICQRGTSLTIQCQVDSQVTMMFWYRQQPGQSLTLIATANQGSEATYESGFVIDKFPISRPNLTFSTLTVSNMSPEDSSIYLCSGKGSNTEAFFGQGTRLTVV.